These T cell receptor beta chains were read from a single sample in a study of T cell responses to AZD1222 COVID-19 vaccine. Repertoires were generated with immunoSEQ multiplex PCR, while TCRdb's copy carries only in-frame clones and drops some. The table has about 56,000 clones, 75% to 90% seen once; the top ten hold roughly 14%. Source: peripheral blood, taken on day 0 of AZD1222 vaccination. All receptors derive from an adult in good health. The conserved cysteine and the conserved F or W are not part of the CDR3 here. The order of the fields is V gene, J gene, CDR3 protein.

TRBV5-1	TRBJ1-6	ASSLDGVDSPLH
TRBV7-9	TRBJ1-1	ASSGWTGMNTEAF
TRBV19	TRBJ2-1	ASSIPGGTYNEQF
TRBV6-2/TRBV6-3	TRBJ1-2	ASSYPGHRAFDANYGYT
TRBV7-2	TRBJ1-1	ASSQTSRNTEAF
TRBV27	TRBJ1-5	ASSPGQGGNQPQH
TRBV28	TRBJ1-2	ASRLGANYGYT
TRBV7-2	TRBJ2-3	ASSTRLEVGGTDTQY
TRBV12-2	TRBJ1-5	ATLGVPQPQH
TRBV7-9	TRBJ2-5	ASSSMWEHQETQY
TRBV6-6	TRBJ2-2	ASSPGGTSIRTGELF
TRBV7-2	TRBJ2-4	ASSLAGDGNIQY
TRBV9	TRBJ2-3	ASSVALASTDTQY
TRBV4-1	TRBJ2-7	ASSPSGQRASYEQY
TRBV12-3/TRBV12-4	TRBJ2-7	ASSWGQGVEQY
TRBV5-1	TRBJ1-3	ASSPYGDSGNTIY
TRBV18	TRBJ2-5	ASSPRETQY
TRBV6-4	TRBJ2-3	ASSEKAGERDTQY
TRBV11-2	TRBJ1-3	ASSLSRAGGNTIY
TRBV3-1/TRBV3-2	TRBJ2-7	ASSTPGQGRVGEQY
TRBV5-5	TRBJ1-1	ASNPRGDTEAF
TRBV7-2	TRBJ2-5	ASSSYVRPQSETQY
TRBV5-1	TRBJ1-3	ASSLGPTHFFTGNTIY
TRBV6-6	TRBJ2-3	ASSAGGGAQY
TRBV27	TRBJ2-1	ASSLSATGYNEQF
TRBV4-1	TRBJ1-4	ASSHPGAQNEKLF
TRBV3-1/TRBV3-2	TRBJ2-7	ASSPLGGSSYEQY
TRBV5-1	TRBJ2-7	ASSGTTGAYEQY
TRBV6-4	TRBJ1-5	ASSFESNQPQH
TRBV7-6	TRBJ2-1	ASSPQARIYNEQF
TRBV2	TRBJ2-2	ASSVYRNTGELF
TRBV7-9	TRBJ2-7	ASSLGTGNYEQY
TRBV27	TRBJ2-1	ASSKSGQPEYGSYNEQF
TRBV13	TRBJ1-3	ASSSDRGSGNTIY
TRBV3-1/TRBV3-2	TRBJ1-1	ASSQVGANTEAF
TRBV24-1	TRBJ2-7	ATSYGSPPYEQY
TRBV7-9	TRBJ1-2	ASSTTDRGGDGYT
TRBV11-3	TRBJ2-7	ASSLDSDRYSSYEQY
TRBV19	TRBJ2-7	ASSIFASAGAGNEQY